These 32 T cell receptor beta chains were sequenced from one sample in a study of blood T cell repertoires in COVID-19. Assay used: immunoSEQ multiplex PCR; TCRdb lists only in-frame clones, some missing. The sample carries about 200,000 clones, more than 65% recorded once. Sequenced: peripheral blood. The receptor source for this set is a human donor in a cohort sampled during active COVID-19.

This CDR3 is CASRTGTGSTDTQYF. The CDR3 DNA reads TGCGCCAGCAGAACCGGGACAGGGAGCACAGATACGCAGTATTTT. This sequence joins TRBV5-1 and TRBJ2-3, with TRBD1 matching 9 bases. J was trimmed by 0 bases and V by 5 bases; bases with no gene match: 4. The CDR3 loop spans 15 amino acids. CDR1 SGHRS and CDR2 YFSETQ come from the germline V gene.

The rearrangement uses TRBV6-2 or TRBV6-3 and TRBJ2-3; TRBD2 agrees at 8 bases. V gave up 4 bases and J gave up 6 bases; unmatched junction bases: 6. The germline gives CDR1 MNHEY, CDR2 SVGEGT. This CDR3 contains 14 residues. CDR3 loop: CASSLAGGVDTQYF. The CDR3 region has the DNA TGTGCCAGCAGTTTGGCGGGAGGTGTGGATACGCAGTATTTT.

The chain is built from TRBV24-1 and TRBJ2-5; a possible D gene is TRBD2 (5 bases). In germline, CDR1 is KGHDR, CDR2 SFDVKD. The CDR3 is 14 amino acids. The V end lost 5 bases, the J end lost 2 bases, and 11 bases lay between the germline ends. The CDR3, as DNA: TGTGCCACCAGTGGTGGGAGAAGTCAAGAGACCCAGTACTTC. This gives the protein CATSGGRSQETQYF.

The genes are TRBV4-2 and TRBJ2-1, with TRBD2 matching over 7 bases. V gave up 0 bases and J gave up 2 bases; unmatched junction bases: 10. The CDR3 is made up of 18 amino acids. Germline assignment: CDR1 LGHNA and CDR2 YNFKEQ. CDR3 sequence reads: CASSQDGWAGAPYNEQFF. The CDR3 DNA follows: TGTGCCAGCAGCCAAGACGGATGGGCGGGAGCCCCCTACAATGAGCAGTTCTTC.

The V and J genes are TRBV9 and TRBJ1-2; TRBD1 agrees at 9 bases. Germline CDR1 and CDR2: SGDLS and YYNGEE. Unmatched junction bases numbered 5, after V lost 3 bases and J lost 8 bases. The CDR3 length is 13 residues. CDR3 protein: CASSEGQGWGYTF. CDR3 in DNA: TGTGCCAGCAGCGAGGGACAGGGATGGGGCTACACCTTC.

The J gene is TRBJ2-3, the V gene TRBV2; weak D call: TRBD2 (6 bases). V lost 3 bases to trimming and J lost 2 bases, with 18 bases between them. The CDR3 loop spans 17 amino acids. The germline V gene encodes CDR1 SNHLY and CDR2 FYNNEI. The CDR3 DNA follows: TGTGCCAGCAGTGACCCCGGTCGGACTATAAACACAGATACGCAGTATTTT. Its protein product is CASSDPGRTINTDTQYF.

The chain uses TRBV19 and TRBJ2-7, with D perhaps TRBD2 (6 bases). Per the germline V gene, CDR1 is LNHDA and CDR2 is SQIVND (reference sequence). The CDR3 runs to 16 residues. V was trimmed by 2 bases and J by 7 bases, leaving 21 bases between them. The CDR3 DNA sequence: TGTGCCAGTAGTATAATCGCGGGGACGGGAGAGAGGGAGCAGTACTTC. This gives the protein CASSIIAGTGEREQYF.

The V and J genes are TRBV18 and TRBJ2-7, with a possible D match to TRBD2 (6 bases). The V gene's germline CDR1 is KGHSH and CDR2 LQKENI. Trimming cost V 4 bases and J 1 base, with 14 bases left between them. The CDR3 is 15 residues long. This chain's CDR3 is CASSRRQRASYEQYF. The DNA of the CDR3 is TGTGCCAGCTCACGGCGACAGCGGGCATCCTACGAGCAGTACTTC.

This rearrangement joins TRBV15 to TRBJ2-4; D perhaps matches TRBD2 (6 bases). Trimming pared 0 bases from V and 8 bases from J, leaving 11 bases between. The CDR3 extends over 14 amino acids. Germline CDR1 and CDR2: LNHNV and YYDKDF (reference sequence). Here the CDR3 reads CATSRDRGWDIQYF. CDR3 in DNA: TGTGCCACCAGCAGAGATCGGGGGTGGGACATTCAGTACTTC.

The V call is TRBV7-2, the J call TRBJ2-1; TRBD2 matches 10 bases. With V trimmed by 0 bases and J by 8 bases, 10 bases remained unmatched. This CDR3 region has 17 residues. The germline CDR1 and CDR2 sequences are SGHTA and FQGNSA. CDR3 protein: CASSLAASGLASHEQFF. CDR3 sequence (DNA): TGTGCCAGCAGCTTAGCCGCCTCGGGACTAGCGAGTCATGAGCAGTTCTTC.

This clone appeared once. CDR3 region: CASSTGGQGRGNSPLHF. The CDR3, as DNA: TGTGCCAGTAGTACGGGGGGACAGGGGAGAGGAAATTCACCCCTCCACTTT. This chain uses TRBV19 with TRBJ1-6; the match to TRBD1 covers 10 bases. CDR3 length: 17 residues. Germline CDR1 is LNHDA and CDR2 is SQIVND (reference sequence). Trimming cost V 4 bases and J 7 bases; bases outside gene matches: 10.

This clone has more than one count but fewer than ten. The CDR3 is CASSQDGRARGHGYTF. CDR3 in DNA: TGTGCCAGCAGCCAAGATGGTAGGGCCAGGGGGCATGGCTACACCTTC. This rearrangement joins TRBV4-2 to TRBJ1-2; the match to TRBD1 covers 8 bases. CDR3 length: 16 amino acids. Germline values: CDR1 LGHNA, CDR2 YNFKEQ. Germline trimming cut 0 bases from V and 6 bases from J; bases unmatched to any gene: 9.

The chain joins TRBV28 to TRBJ2-3; a weak D match, TRBD2 (6 bases). With 5 bases removed from V and 5 bases from J, the gap between germline ends came to 17 bases. The CDR3 contains 15 residues. CDR1 and CDR2 from the germline V gene are MDHEN and SYDVKM. The CDR3 nucleotides are TGTGCCAGCAGTGACCCCGGCGGGATGTTAGATACGCAGTATTTT. This translates into CASSDPGGMLDTQYF.

This clone was found once. V is TRBV5-4 and J is TRBJ1-1, with D perhaps matching TRBD1 (5 bases). CDR3 length: 14 residues. V dropped 4 bases and J dropped 1 base, with 11 bases sitting between them. CDR1 and CDR2 from the germline V gene are SGHNT and YYREEE (reference sequence). The CDR3 is CASSRDLQNTEAFF. DNA of the CDR3: TGTGCCAGCAGCCGGGACTTACAGAACACTGAAGCTTTCTTT. Looking up the rest from reference TRBV5-4 and TRBJ1-1 gives the full variable domain: ETGVTQSPTHLIKTRGQQVTLRCSSQSGHNTVSWYQQALGQGPQFIFQYYREEENGRGNFPPRFSGLQFPNYSSELNVNALELDDSALYLCASSRDLQNTEAFFGQGTRLTVV.

This chain links TRBV6-1 with TRBJ1-5, with TRBD1 matching 9 bases. V dropped 3 bases and J dropped 6; count of bases not matched to a gene: 3. This CDR3 region has 14 residues. Per the germline V gene, CDR1 is MNHNS and CDR2 is SASEGT. The CDR3 protein is CASSEGTGSQPQHF. The CDR3 DNA follows: TGTGCCAGCAGTGAGGGGACAGGGAGTCAGCCCCAGCATTTT.

CDR3 nucleotides: TGCGCCAGCCGGGACACGTACAATGAGCAGTTCTTC. Amino acids: CASRDTYNEQFF. The chain joins TRBV10-2 to TRBJ2-1; possible D gene TRBD1, 6 bases. The V and J ends lost 8 bases and 4 bases respectively, with 9 bases between them. Germline-derived CDR1 and CDR2 are WSHSY and SAAADI. CDR3 size: 12 residues.

This clone appeared many times. This rearrangement joins TRBV25-1 to TRBJ1-5; TRBD1 might be the D (5 bases). In germline, CDR1 is MGHDK, CDR2 SYGVNS. V was clipped by 3 bases and J by 4 bases, with 16 bases between them. CDR3 size: 16 residues. CDR3 bases: TGTGCCAGCAGTGATACAGCCCAGGGTCTGAATCAGCCCCAGCATTTT. It yields the protein CASSDTAQGLNQPQHF.

This chain uses TRBV19 with TRBJ2-1, with a possible D match to TRBD2 (6 bases). The CDR3 spans 13 residues. Germline values: CDR1 LNHDA, CDR2 SQIVND (reference sequence). The V end lost 4 bases, the J end lost 8 bases, and 12 bases lay between the germline ends. CDR3 loop: CASSNGGGYEQFF. In DNA, the CDR3 is TGTGCCAGTAGTAACGGGGGAGGCTATGAGCAGTTCTTC. Full variable domain (rest looked up from reference TRBV19 and TRBJ2-1): DGGITQSPKYLFRKEGQNVTLSCEQNLNHDAMYWYRQDPGQGLRLIYYSQIVNDFQKGDIAEGYSVSREKKESFPLTVTSAQKNPTAFYLCASSNGGGYEQFFGPGTRLTVL.

The chain carries TRBV7-2 and TRBJ1-6; TRBD1 agrees at 8 bases. This CDR3 region has 18 residues. Germline V lookup: CDR1 SGHTA, CDR2 FQGNSA. V shed 2 bases, J shed 8 bases, and the junction held 14 bases outside the gene matches. The CDR3, as DNA: TGTGCCAGCAGCTTAATTATTCGGCAGGGGGCTGAGGATTCACCCCTCCACTTT. Protein: CASSLIIRQGAEDSPLHF.

The chain combines TRBV5-1 with TRBJ2-3, with no clear D. Per germline, CDR1 SGHRS and CDR2 YFSETQ. Trimming left V 0 bases short and J 1 base short, with 9 bases between. The CDR3 is made up of 15 amino acids. The CDR3 region is CASSLDDWRTDTQYF. Written as DNA, the CDR3 is TGCGCCAGCAGCTTGGACGACTGGCGCACAGATACGCAGTATTTT. The full variable domain, in which reference TRBV5-1 and TRBJ2-3 provide the parts outside the CDR3, is KAGVTQTPRYLIKTRGQQVTLSCSPISGHRSVSWYQQTPGQGLQFLFEYFSETQRNKGNFPGRFSGRQFSNSRSEMNVSTLELGDSALYLCASSLDDWRTDTQYFGPGTRLTVL.

The chain uses TRBV21-1 and TRBJ1-4. TRBV21-1 is a known pseudogene. The CDR3 loop spans 16 amino acids. The CDR3 spells CASSKGKGEGNEKLFF. CDR3 sequence (DNA): TGTGCCAGCAGCAAAGGAAAGGGGGAGGGTAATGAAAAACTGTTTTTT.

The rearrangement uses TRBV28 and TRBJ2-2; D uncertain. Germline V gene lookup returns CDR1 MDHEN and CDR2 SYDVKM. This CDR3 spans 11 amino acids. V was pared by 2 bases and J by 7 bases, with 2 bases between. CDR3 sequence (DNA): TGTGCCAGCAGTTTACACGGGGAGCTGTTTTTT. This sequence encodes CASSLHGELFF.

This chain uses TRBV5-1 with TRBJ1-1; the D gene is possibly TRBD1 (5 bases). This CDR3 region has 13 residues. Trimming removed 2 bases at V and 10 bases at J, with 15 bases between. Germline V gives CDR1 SGHRS, CDR2 YFSETQ. CDR3 protein: CASSLFTGFGAFF. DNA for the CDR3: TGCGCCAGCAGCTTATTTACAGGATTCGGAGCTTTCTTT.

The rearrangement links TRBV3-1 (or the pseudogene TRBV3-2) to TRBJ2-7; a weak D match, TRBD1 (6 bases). CDR3 length equals 12 residues. V lost 4 bases, J lost 6 bases, and 10 bases lay in between. Germline loops: CDR1 LGHDT, CDR2 YNNKEL (reference sequence). The CDR3 protein is CASSRSGAEQYF. The CDR3 region has the DNA TGTGCCAGCAGCCGTTCAGGGGCCGAGCAGTACTTC.

This chain links TRBV27 with TRBJ2-1, with a tentative D call TRBD2 (6 bases). The CDR3 is made up of 14 amino acids. CDR1 MNHEY and CDR2 SMNVEV come from the germline V gene (reference sequence). The V end was cut by 6 bases, the J end by 4 bases, with 13 bases between. CDR3 protein: CASRLRLGYNEQFF. CDR3 nucleotide sequence: TGTGCCAGCAGATTACGACTAGGGTACAATGAGCAGTTCTTC.

The V call is TRBV4-2, the J call TRBJ1-5; TRBD1 might be the D (5 bases). Trimming stripped 1 base from V and 0 bases from J, with 7 bases between. Germline loops: CDR1 LGHNA, CDR2 YNFKEQ. CDR3 length equals 15 residues. The CDR3 reads CASSQVGGSNQPQHF. In DNA form, the CDR3 reads TGTGCCAGCAGCCAAGTGGGGGGTAGCAATCAGCCCCAGCATTTT.

The V gene is TRBV11-2, the J gene TRBJ2-2, with D possibly TRBD1 on 5 matching bases. CDR3 size: 14 residues. The ends were cut back, 7 bases at V and 4 bases at J, with 13 bases in the middle. Looked up from germline, CDR1 is SGHAT and CDR2 is FQNNGV. The CDR3 is CASNSPGITGELFF. The CDR3 bases are TGTGCCAGCAACTCTCCAGGGATCACCGGGGAGCTGTTTTTT.

This sequence joins TRBV2 and TRBJ1-2, with a possible D match to TRBD1 (6 bases). V was shortened by 4 bases and J by 0 bases, with 12 bases between the two germline ends. The CDR3 is made up of 15 amino acids. Germline lookup yields CDR1 SNHLY and CDR2 FYNNEI. CDR3: CASSVETGPNYGYTF. In DNA, the CDR3 is TGTGCCAGCAGTGTTGAGACAGGACCTAACTATGGCTACACCTTC.

V usage is TRBV4-1 and J usage is TRBJ1-1; TRBD1 is a possible D gene (6 bases). The V end lost 8 bases, the J end lost 1 base, and 11 bases lay between the germline ends. The germline CDR1 and CDR2 sequences are MGHRA and YSYEKL. The CDR3 runs to 13 residues. The CDR3 nucleotides are TGCGCCAGCCACGGACAGCCGAACACTGAAGCTTTCTTT. Protein: CASHGQPNTEAFF.

V usage is TRBV7-8 and J usage is TRBJ1-1; perhaps TRBD1 as D (6 bases). The germline V and J ends were trimmed by 1 base and 11 bases, with 14 bases remaining between them. CDR3 length: 13 amino acids. Germline V lookup: CDR1 SGHVS, CDR2 FQNEAQ. The CDR3 spells CASSLVSGALAFF. CDR3 nucleotides: TGTGCCAGCAGCTTAGTGTCAGGGGCTCTGGCTTTCTTT.

This clone was picked up a small number of times. The CDR3 nucleotides read TGTGCCAGCAGCTTACTTAACAGCCCGAACACTGAAGCTTTCTTT. As protein: CASSLLNSPNTEAFF. The chain is built from TRBV7-8 and TRBJ1-1; D unresolved. CDR3 size: 15 residues. Trimming shortened V by 2 bases and J by 1 base, and 11 bases separated the two germline ends. The germline CDR1 and CDR2 sequences are SGHVS and FQNEAQ.

V is TRBV27 and J is TRBJ2-7, with 9 bases matching TRBD1. The trim removed 3 bases at V and 1 base at J, leaving 4 bases unmatched. Germline V gene lookup returns CDR1 MNHEY and CDR2 SMNVEV (reference sequence). This CDR3 contains 15 residues. The DNA for the CDR3 is TGTGCCAGCAGTTTTATGGGACAGGGTTCCTACGAGCAGTACTTC. Encoded protein: CASSFMGQGSYEQYF.